The clone carrying this T cell receptor (beta chain) was seen just once. Germline CDR1 and CDR2: MGHDK and SYGVNS. V lost 3 bases, J lost 1 base, and 12 bases lay in between. This CDR3 is built from 15 residues. This entry comes from a study of ipilimumab plus nivolumab after autologous stem cell transplantation. Turning to the study itself: The DLBCL group included primary refractory and relapsed cases.

Ipilimumab, 1 mg/kg, started 14 to 28 days after autologous transplant. Produced via immunoSEQ multiplex PCR; TCRdb's table is partial and in-frame only. The sample comprises around 21,000 clones, just over 75% of which are singletons, and around 18% rests with the top ten. V and J are TRBV25-1 and TRBJ2-5; no clear D. Material: PBMCs, obtained in a trial of ipilimumab plus nivolumab as post-transplant consolidation. The TCR was taken from a male donor with diffuse large B-cell lymphoma. This CDR3 is CASSDDGVFQETQYF. The CDR3 DNA is TGTGCCAGCAGTGATGATGGGGTCTTCCAAGAGACCCAGTACTTC.